What follows are 10 T cell receptor beta chains derived from one specimen sequenced in a study of blood T cells in healthy people across ages (dated by TCRdb to the mid-2010s). To prepare the library, 5' RACE was applied. Instrument used: Illumina HiSeq 2500. A second PCR of roughly 7 to 11 cycles was run with a J-beta primer mix and a sample-barcoded 5' primer. TCRdb reprocessed the public reads (quality trimming at Q25 with fastp, clone calling with MiXCR) and kept in-frame beta chains. Each entry merges the rows of one CDR3 protein and shows their most common DNA and genes. This sample is represented by 650,000 to 700,000 distinct CDR3 sequences; approximately 30% of them were singletons. In total, the top ten clones hold 15% of the sample. Input material: blood. All receptors derive from a woman of 80 years or more in good health. Donor details come from another sample of the same person, matched by shared clones.

The chain combines TRBV20-1 with TRBJ2-3; D might be TRBD1 or TRBD2, each matching 5 bases. V lost 5 bases to trimming and J lost 2 bases, with 17 bases between them. This CDR3 is 15 amino acids long. The V gene's germline CDR1 is DFQATT and CDR2 SNEGSKA (reference sequence). The CDR3 DNA is TGCAGTGCTGTATCCGGGACCGGAGTCACAGATACGCAGTATTTT. This translates into CSAVSGTGVTDTQYF.

Details on this clonotype: One end of the junction is discordant with germline, which a read error may explain. The genes are TRBV24-1 and TRBJ2-1; 8 nucleotides agree with TRBD2. The germline CDR1 and CDR2 sequences are KGHDR and SFDVKD. CDR3 length: 14 amino acids. The CDR3 DNA reads TGTACCACCGATTCGGGGGGGCCGCTGTATGAGCAGTTCTTC. Protein: CTTDSGGPLYEQFF.

This clonotype has more than one count but fewer than ten. This may stem from a read error, because a much larger clone lies one nucleotide away. The chain joins TRBV5-4 to TRBJ2-1; 9 bases agree with TRBD1. V was pared by 4 bases and J by 8 bases, with 10 bases of the junction left unmatched. Germline-derived CDR1 and CDR2 are SGHNT and YYREEE (reference sequence). This CDR3 region has 15 residues. Here the CDR3 reads CASSEGQGVYDEQFF. CDR3 coding DNA: TGTGCCAGCAGCGAGGGACAGGGAGTGTACGATGAGCAGTTCTTC.

This sequence joins TRBV28 and TRBJ1-1; a weak D match, TRBD1 (5 bases). The CDR3 covers 14 residues. V was cut by 6 bases and J by 2 bases, with 13 bases left in between. Germline CDR1 MDHEN, CDR2 SYDVKM. The DNA of the CDR3 is TGTGCCAGCAGGGGGGGGACGGGTAACACTGAAGCTTTCTTT. It encodes CASRGGTGNTEAFF.

The table lists this clonotype with a few counts. V gene TRBV25-1 combines with J gene TRBJ1-6, with a weak D call TRBD1 (6 bases). Germline V gives CDR1 MGHDK, CDR2 SYGVNS. V dropped 3 bases and J dropped 7 bases, with 13 bases sitting between them. This CDR3 contains 15 residues. The CDR3 sequence: CASSDFRGQNSPLHF. The DNA of the CDR3 is TGTGCCAGCAGTGATTTCAGGGGTCAGAATTCACCCCTCCACTTT.

As concerns this clonotype: Compared with germline, one end of the junction differs, possibly owing to a read error. V gene TRBV28 combines with J gene TRBJ1-1; possible D gene TRBD1, 6 bases. Germline V CDR1 and CDR2: MDHEN, SYDVKM. This CDR3 has 12 amino acids. The CDR3 DNA reads TGTGCCAGCAGGTTTAGGGGGAGGTCAGCTTGCTTT. As protein: CASRFRGRSACF.

The genes are TRBV7-9 and TRBJ2-7, with TRBD2 as a possible D gene (5 bases). V was shortened by 5 bases and J by 7 bases, with 18 bases between the two germline ends. CDR3 size: 14 residues. Germline V lookup: CDR1 SEHNR, CDR2 FQNEAQ (reference sequence). The CDR3 coding sequence is TGTGCCAGCAGCATCACACGGAGGCTGGGTGAGCAGTACTTC. As protein: CASSITRRLGEQYF. Full variable domain (missing parts from reference TRBV7-9 and TRBJ2-7): DTGVSQNPRHKITKRGQNVTFRCDPISEHNRLYWYRQTLGQGPEFLTYFQNEAQLEKSRLLSDRFSAERPKGSFSTLEIQRTEQGDSAMYLCASSITRRLGEQYFGPGTRLTVT.

This sequence joins TRBV12-3 or TRBV12-4 and TRBJ1-2; D is unresolved. The ends were cut back, 6 bases at V and 7 bases at J, with 15 bases in the middle. The CDR3 runs 13 residues. The CDR3 nucleotides read TGTGCCAGCAGCCCCCGGGCAGATGGTGGCTACACCTTC. Protein sequence: CASSPRADGGYTF.

The rearrangement links TRBV20-1 to TRBJ2-3; 8 bases are a match to TRBD2. After removal of 6 bases from V and 1 base from J, the junction contained 6 bases not matched to a gene. The CDR3 is 14 residues long. CDR1 and CDR2 (germline): DFQATT, SNEGSKA (reference sequence). CDR3 coding DNA: TGCAGTGCCTTAACTAGCGGTGGCACAGATACGCAGTATTTT. This encodes CSALTSGGTDTQYF.

With respect to this clonotype: A much larger clone differs from this one at a single base, so this may be a read error. This rearrangement joins TRBV27 to TRBJ2-5; a possible D gene is TRBD2 (6 bases). The CDR3 length is 13 residues. Trimming took off 6 bases at V and 13 bases at J, with 21 bases between the two ends. Germline CDR1 MNHEY, CDR2 SMNVEV (reference sequence). The CDR3 DNA reads TGTGCCAGCAGCGCAATGGGAGGAAGCGAGCGGTACTTC. Protein sequence: CASSAMGGSERYF.